These T cell receptor beta chains were read from a single sample in a study of blood T cell repertoires in COVID-19. The table came from immunoSEQ multiplex PCR; TCRdb's copy has only in-frame clones and leaves some out. This sample has about 270,000 clones, with approximately 90% found just once. Sequenced input: PBMCs or T cells enriched from blood (not recorded which). The origin of the receptors is a man aged 35 to 55 who had been exposed to COVID-19. Each CDR3 is given with its conserved first and last residue. Fields, in order: clone size, V gene, D gene, J gene, CDR3 length, CDR3 protein, CDR3 DNA. The D gene is left open where the match is weak. Clone size is given for some rows only: seen once, a few or many times, or a class if the clone is expanded.

.	TRBV11-2	.	TRBJ1-6	18	CASSLTPAGSSYNSPLHF	TGTGCCAGCAGCTTAACCCCCGCCGGGAGCTCCTATAATTCACCCCTCCACTTT
.	TRBV2	.	TRBJ2-3	15	CASSLSGDPTDTQYF	TGTGCCAGCAGCCTTAGCGGAGATCCCACAGATACGCAGTATTTT
.	TRBV6-1	.	TRBJ2-5	14	CASSEFELRKTQYF	TGTGCCAGCAGTGAATTTGAACTAAGGAAGACCCAGTACTTC
.	TRBV19	TRBD1	TRBJ1-2	14	CASSPQGQESGYTF	TGTGCCAGTAGTCCACAGGGACAGGAAAGCGGCTACACCTTC
.	TRBV11-2	TRBD1	TRBJ2-1	17	CASSLATGTGPYNEQFF	TGTGCCAGCAGCTTAGCCACCGGGACAGGGCCCTACAATGAGCAGTTCTTC
once	TRBV6-5	.	TRBJ2-3	14	CASLVAGPTDTQYF	TGTGCCAGTCTCGTCGCGGGCCCCACAGATACGCAGTATTTT
.	TRBV10-3	.	TRBJ2-1	12	CAIVGDNNEQFF	TGTGCCATCGTGGGGGACAACAATGAGCAGTTCTTC
.	TRBV28	.	TRBJ1-1	12	CASSLYTAEAFF	TGTGCCAGCAGTTTATATACAGCAGAAGCTTTCTTT
once	TRBV2	.	TRBJ1-4	16	CASSRDSSATNEKLFF	TGTGCCAGCAGTCGAGACAGCAGTGCAACTAATGAAAAACTGTTTTTT
.	TRBV11-2	.	TRBJ2-2	15	CASSLIRGFTGELFF	TGTGCCAGCAGCTTAATACGGGGATTCACCGGGGAGCTGTTTTTT
.	TRBV19	.	TRBJ2-5	14	CASSMRDSGGTQYF	TGTGCCAGTAGTATGCGGGACTCCGGGGGGACCCAGTACTTC
.	TRBV9	.	TRBJ2-1	13	CASSGPLYNEQFF	TGTGCCAGCAGCGGGCCCCTTTACAATGAGCAGTTCTTC
.	TRBV5-6	.	TRBJ1-5	14	CASSVRQGNQPQHF	TGTGCCAGCAGCGTGAGACAGGGCAATCAGCCCCAGCATTTT
once	TRBV24-1	TRBD2	TRBJ2-2	14	CATRQREGTGELFF	TGTGCCACCAGACAGCGGGAGGGCACCGGGGAGCTGTTTTTT
.	TRBV27	TRBD1	TRBJ1-2	13	CASSSQGVSGYTF	TGTGCCAGCAGTTCACAGGGGGTATCTGGCTACACCTTC
.	TRBV5-5	TRBD2	TRBJ2-7	15	CASSLAASGQYEQYF	TGTGCCAGCAGCTTGGCAGCTAGCGGGCAGTACGAGCAGTACTTC
once	TRBV2	.	TRBJ1-2	12	CASSDESYGYTF	TGTGCCAGCAGTGACGAGAGCTATGGCTACACCTTC
few	TRBV28	.	TRBJ2-7	12	CASSSVSYEQYF	TGTGCCAGCAGTAGCGTCTCCTACGAGCAGTACTTC
.	TRBV28	.	TRBJ2-5	14	CASSPPQGAETQYF	TGTGCCAGCAGTCCGCCTCAGGGTGCAGAGACCCAGTACTTC
.	TRBV27	TRBD2	TRBJ2-7	14	CASSPRGRVNEQYF	TGTGCCAGCAGTCCCCGGGGGAGGGTCAACGAGCAGTACTTC
.	TRBV6-6	.	TRBJ2-2	16	CASSSRRRSNTGELFF	TGTGCCAGCAGCTCACGGAGGAGATCGAACACCGGGGAGCTGTTTTTT
.	TRBV28	TRBD2	TRBJ2-7	12	CASRLAGGEQYF	TGTGCCAGCAGGCTAGCGGGGGGAGAGCAGTACTTC
.	TRBV9	TRBD2	TRBJ2-3	19	CASSAHPGLAGISTDTQYF	TGTGCCAGCAGCGCCCATCCCGGACTAGCGGGGATTAGCACAGATACGCAGTATTTT
.	TRBV29-1	.	TRBJ1-2	13	CSVDGLLGEGYTF	TGCAGCGTTGATGGCCTCCTCGGGGAAGGCTACACCTTC
.	TRBV18	TRBD2	TRBJ2-1	19	CASSPYEGPSGIVYNEQFF	TGTGCCAGCTCACCATACGAGGGGCCAAGCGGGATAGTCTACAATGAGCAGTTCTTC
.	TRBV7-2	.	TRBJ1-2	15	CASSFTTGTQDGYTF	TGTGCCAGCAGCTTTACTACCGGGACACAAGATGGCTACACCTTC
.	TRBV5-1	.	TRBJ1-2	15	CASSPREWEGDGYTF	TGCGCCAGCAGCCCCAGGGAGTGGGAGGGCGATGGCTACACCTTC
.	TRBV5-5	.	TRBJ2-7	15	CASSPTGRGYYEQYF	TGTGCCAGCAGCCCCACAGGGAGGGGTTACTACGAGCAGTACTTC
.	TRBV29-1	TRBD2	TRBJ2-1	18	CSVALRPLSGHGLDEQFF	TGCAGCGTTGCCTTGAGACCGCTTAGCGGGCACGGTCTGGATGAGCAGTTCTTC
.	TRBV28	TRBD1	TRBJ2-5	16	CASSSWKGQSQETQYF	TGTGCCAGCAGTTCGTGGAAGGGACAGTCACAAGAGACCCAGTACTTC
.	TRBV9	TRBD2	TRBJ2-3	17	CASSPPGRAGVGNTQYF	TGTGCCAGCAGCCCCCCAGGGAGAGCGGGAGTTGGTAATACGCAGTATTTT
.	TRBV3-1/TRBV3-2	.	TRBJ2-7	17	CASSQVLAAYQSYEQYF	TGTGCCAGCAGCCAAGTGTTAGCGGCCTATCAATCCTACGAGCAGTACTTC
.	TRBV29-1	TRBD2	TRBJ2-7	15	CSAQTAGRVSYEQYF	TGCAGCGCTCAAACGGCCGGGAGGGTGTCCTACGAGCAGTACTTC
.	TRBV6-5	TRBD2	TRBJ2-3	12	CASSPGRDTQYF	TGTGCCAGCAGTCCCGGGAGGGATACGCAGTATTTT
.	TRBV11-2	TRBD2	TRBJ2-7	15	CASSLSGGSSYEQYF	TGTGCCAGCAGCTTATCGGGAGGGAGCTCCTACGAGCAGTACTTC